These 12 T cell receptor beta chains share one sample of origin, sequenced in a study of cytomegalovirus exposure and HLA in healthy donors. Only in-frame clones appear in the TCRdb table, and some are missing; sequencing was by immunoSEQ multiplex PCR. The table has 150,000 to 250,000 clones, roughly 88% seen once. Sequenced sample: PBMCs. These TCRs come from a woman aged 30 to 39 in good health and CMV-seropositive.

This clone was counted between two and nine times. The chain employs TRBV11-2 and TRBJ2-7, with TRBD1 matching over 8 bases. This CDR3 region has 15 residues. CDR1 SGHAT and CDR2 FQNNGV come from the germline V gene. With V trimmed by 5 bases and J by 3 bases, 9 bases remained unmatched. The CDR3 region is CASSLGTGTGYEQYF. The CDR3 DNA follows: TGTGCCAGCAGCCTAGGAACTGGGACAGGCTACGAGCAGTACTTC.

This clone was observed a few times. The gene calls are TRBV2 and TRBJ2-2; D might be TRBD1 (6 bases). Germline values: CDR1 SNHLY, CDR2 FYNNEI. The CDR3 has 14 residues. Trimming shortened V by 6 bases and J by 2 bases, and 10 bases separated the two germline ends. CDR3 bases: TGTGCCAGCAGACGACAGGTTAACACCGGGGAGCTGTTTTTT. This translates into CASRRQVNTGELFF.

The CDR3 spells CASSIRTGATEAFF. CDR3 nucleotides: TGTGCCAGCAGTATACGGACAGGGGCCACTGAAGCTTTCTTT. V and J are TRBV6-6 and TRBJ1-1; 9 bases are a match to TRBD1. Germline V gene data show CDR1 as MNHNY and CDR2 as SVGAGI (reference sequence). Trimming at V came to 5 bases and at J to 4 bases, leaving 5 bases not matched to a gene. This CDR3 is built from 14 residues.

The chain joins TRBV19 to TRBJ1-2; 9 bases map to TRBD1. From germline, CDR1 is LNHDA and CDR2 SQIVND (reference sequence). CDR3 size: 15 residues. V shed 5 bases and J 4 bases; nucleotides not matched to a gene: 8. DNA of the CDR3: TGTGCCAGTAGTGAAGACAGGGGGAAGGCCTATGGCTACACCTTC. It yields the protein CASSEDRGKAYGYTF.

The V and J genes are TRBV2 and TRBJ2-1; TRBD2 matches at 11 bases. The CDR3 runs to 15 residues. In germline, CDR1 is SNHLY, CDR2 FYNNEI. Trimming removed 6 bases from V and 4 bases from J; junction bases left unmatched: 5. CDR3 in amino acids: CASSLAGGIYNEQFF. In nucleotides, the CDR3 is TGTGCCAGCAGCCTAGCGGGAGGAATTTACAATGAGCAGTTCTTC.

The sample holds one count of this clone. This chain joins TRBV9 and TRBJ1-5; D ambiguous. Per germline, CDR1 SGDLS and CDR2 YYNGEE. The CDR3 contains 15 residues. V lost 2 bases and J 0 bases, leaving 9 bases between the germline ends. The CDR3 region is CASSVAPSSNQPQHF. In DNA form, the CDR3 reads TGTGCCAGCAGCGTTGCCCCTAGTAGCAATCAGCCCCAGCATTTT. Complete variable domain (other parts from reference TRBV9 and TRBJ1-5): DSGVTQTPKHLITATGQRVTLRCSPRSGDLSVYWYQQSLDQGLQFLIQYYNGEERAKGNILERFSAQQFPDLHSELNLSSLELGDSALYFCASSVAPSSNQPQHFGDGTRLSIL.

This sequence joins TRBV6-1 and TRBJ1-2; TRBD1 agrees at 7 bases. Trimming at V came to 4 bases and at J to 8 bases, leaving 7 bases not matched to a gene. CDR3 length: 13 residues. Germline-derived CDR1 and CDR2 are MNHNS and SASEGT. The DNA for the CDR3 is TGTGCCAGCAGTGCCCCCAGGGGGTCGGGCTACACCTTC. Its translation: CASSAPRGSGYTF.

V is TRBV18 and J is TRBJ2-7; 9 positions match TRBD2. The CDR3 runs 14 residues. CDR1 KGHSH and CDR2 LQKENI come from the germline V gene. V trimming: 6 bases; J trimming: 9 bases; junction bases outside the gene matches: 12. Here the CDR3 DNA reads TGTGCCAGCTCTGTTAGCGGGAGAGCGGAGGCGCAGTACTTC. Residues: CASSVSGRAEAQYF. Combining the CDR3 with reference TRBV18 and TRBJ2-7 gives the whole variable domain NAGVMQNPRHLVRRRGQEARLRCSPMKGHSHVYWYRQLPEEGLKFMVYLQKENIIDESGMPKERFSAEFPKEGPSILRIQQVVRGDSAAYFCASSVSGRAEAQYFGPGTRLTVT.

The chain is built from TRBV5-6 and TRBJ1-5, with D possibly TRBD1 on 5 matching bases. Germline V gene sequence: CDR1 SGHDT, CDR2 YYEEEE. V was cut by 2 bases and J by 6 bases, with 15 bases left in between. The CDR3 has 15 residues. The CDR3 DNA sequence: TGTGCCAGCAGCTTCGGGTTGCAGGGATCTCAGCCCCAGCATTTT. The encoded protein is CASSFGLQGSQPQHF.

The chain combines TRBV7-8 with TRBJ1-2, with TRBD1 matching 11 bases. CDR3 length: 14 residues. V shed 3 bases and J 5 bases; nucleotides not matched to a gene: 2. Germline lookup yields CDR1 SGHVS and CDR2 FQNEAQ. DNA for the CDR3: TGTGCCAGCAGCTTGGGGACAGGGGGGTATGGCTACACCTTC. It yields the protein CASSLGTGGYGYTF.

This clone was picked up one time. The same CDR3 arises from other DNA sequences in this sample as well. The rearrangement uses TRBV18 and TRBJ2-7; D not certain. CDR3 length equals 11 residues. Germline CDR1 and CDR2: KGHSH and LQKENI. V lost 2 bases to trimming and J lost 5 bases, with 4 bases between them. CDR3: CASSPGHEQYF. CDR3 DNA sequence: TGTGCCAGCTCACCAGGCCACGAGCAGTACTTC.

This chain uses TRBV18 with TRBJ2-7; no reliable D call. Per germline, CDR1 KGHSH and CDR2 LQKENI. CDR3 size: 13 residues. Between the trimmed V and J ends, which lost 6 bases and 1 base, there was a span of 10 bases. CDR3 protein: CASSPGSSYEQYF. As DNA, the CDR3 is TGTGCCAGCTCCCCCGGGTCATCCTACGAGCAGTACTTC.